The TCR beta chain described here comes from a study of T cell repertoires in aging, cancer and after chemotherapy. The CDR3 has 15 residues. Deletions cut 7 bases from V and 0 bases from J, with 10 bases between. This clonotype qualifies as medium-sized. A mixed TRB-A/B primer pool amplified rearranged TRB by multiplex touch-down PCR. TCRdb called the multiplex PCR reads again in MiXCR, with one record for every CDR3 protein. The profile shows 2,500 or so distinct CDR3 sequences, roughly half of them singletons. Amplification of TCR beta used genomic DNA extracted from peripheral blood. V is TRBV12-3 or TRBV12-4 and J is TRBJ2-6, with D hard to call. Sequencing used blood. This sequence originates from a human donor with a blood cancer. The donor label of this sample is uncertain. CDR3 coding DNA: TGTGCCAGCATTAACGACTGCTCTGGGGCCAACGTCCTGACTTTC. As protein: CASINDCSGANVLTF.